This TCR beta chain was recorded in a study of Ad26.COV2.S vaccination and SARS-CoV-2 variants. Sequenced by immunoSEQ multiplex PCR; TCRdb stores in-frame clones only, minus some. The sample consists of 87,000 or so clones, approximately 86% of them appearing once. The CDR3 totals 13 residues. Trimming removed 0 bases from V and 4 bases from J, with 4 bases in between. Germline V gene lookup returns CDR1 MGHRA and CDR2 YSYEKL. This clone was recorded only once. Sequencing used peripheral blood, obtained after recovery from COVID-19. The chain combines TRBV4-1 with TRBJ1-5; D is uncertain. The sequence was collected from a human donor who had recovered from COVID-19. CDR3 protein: CASSQDRNQPQHF. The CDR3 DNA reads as TGCGCCAGCAGCCAAGACAGGAATCAGCCCCAGCATTTT.